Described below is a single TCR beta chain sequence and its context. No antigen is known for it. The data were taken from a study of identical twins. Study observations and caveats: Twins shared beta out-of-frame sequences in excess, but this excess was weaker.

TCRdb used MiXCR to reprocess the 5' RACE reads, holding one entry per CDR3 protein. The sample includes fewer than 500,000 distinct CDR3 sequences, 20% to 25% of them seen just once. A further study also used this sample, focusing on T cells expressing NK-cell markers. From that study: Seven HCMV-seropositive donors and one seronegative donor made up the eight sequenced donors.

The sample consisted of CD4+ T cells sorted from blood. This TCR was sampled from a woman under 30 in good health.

Written as DNA, the CDR3 is TGCAGCGTCACTAGCGGGAGGGCTCGGAATGAGCAGTTCTTC. Translated: CSVTSGRARNEQFF. The chain links TRBV29-1 to TRBJ2-1, with 13 positions matching TRBD2. The CDR3 is 14 amino acids. The V gene's germline CDR1 is SQVTM and CDR2 ANQGSEA. J lost 7 bases, V lost 6 bases, and 6 bases had no gene match.